This entry is about one T cell receptor (beta chain). Its antigen is unknown. TCRdb keeps only in-frame clones here, not all; method: immunoSEQ multiplex PCR. The sample yields around 71,000 clones, approximately 93% seen once. The sample is drawn from a study of graft-versus-host responses after intestinal transplantation. Overall study results and limits: The recipient marrow held GvH clones, and some of them showed up first in ileum or blood.

Material: unstimulated CD8+ T cells sorted from spleen or lymph node cells, obtained before intestinal transplant. The clonotype comes from a human donor who received an intestinal transplant.

The CDR3 protein is CASSHPAGQETQYF. The CDR3 nucleotides are TGTGCCAGCAGCCACCCGGCTGGACAAGAGACCCAGTACTTC. The chain employs TRBV11-1 and TRBJ2-5; D unresolved. V was trimmed by 5 bases and J by 2 bases, leaving 12 bases between them. Germline V gives CDR1 SGHAT, CDR2 FQDESV (reference sequence). The length of the CDR3 is 14 residues.